Here is one T cell receptor (beta chain) with its context. Using a J-beta primer mix together with a sample-barcoded 5' primer, a second PCR was run for roughly 6 to 12 cycles. TCRdb recomputed calls from the 5' RACE reads with MiXCR, one row per CDR3 protein. Of 600,000 to 650,000 distinct CDR3 sequences listed, about 53% are singletons. The sample belongs to a study of blood T cells in healthy people across ages. There are 14 residues in the CDR3. After removal of 6 bases from V and 2 bases from J, the junction contained 3 bases not matched to a gene. Per the germline V gene, CDR1 is MNHEY and CDR2 is SVGAGI.

The chain couples TRBV6-5 to TRBJ2-7, with 11 bases matching TRBD1. The sample comprised blood. The clonotype comes from a man aged 60 to 69 in good health. The CDR3 reads CASRGQGGTYEQYF. The CDR3 region has the DNA TGTGCCAGCAGGGGACAGGGGGGAACCTACGAGCAGTACTTC.